This TCR beta chain is from a study of tumor-infiltrating lymphocytes in oesophageal squamous cell carcinoma (dated by TCRdb to 2016 to 2017). About this clonotype itself: The target of this receptor is not known. The record has no base qualities; no much larger clone is one base away.

CDR1 MNHEY and CDR2 SVGEGT were looked up in the germline V gene. From the cysteine up to the phenylalanine, the CDR3 has a length of 15 residues. Only CDR3 DNA remains: 45 bases, in frame from the first base. V is shortened by 4 bases, J by 0 bases, and the region joining them spans 10 bases. The method was PCR. For sequencing, an Illumina HiSeq 2000 was employed. TCRdb itself trimmed the public reads at Q25 with fastp, ran MiXCR and retained productive beta chains. Each entry merges the rows of one CDR3 protein and shows their most common DNA and genes. The sample table holds 15,000 or so distinct CDR3 sequences, of which around 50% were seen once. Around two fifths of the sample rests with the top ten.

The source of this sequence is a female donor with esophageal squamous cell carcinoma. This receptor chain uses TRBV6-2 or TRBV6-3 and TRBJ1-3; the D segment could be TRBD1, given 5 matching bases. The specimen was normal esophageal tissue next to the tumor. The DNA is TGTGCCAGCAGTTCCCGACAGATCTCTGGAAACACCATATATTTT. Translated, this is CASSSRQISGNTIYF.